The 6 T cell receptor beta chains in this list originate from one sample, sequenced in a study of Ad26.COV2.S vaccination and SARS-CoV-2 variants. Treatment specified: around 19 received Ad26.COV2.S at low or high dose, single or two shots; several received placebo; per-sample allocation not given. The study sampled participants on day 63 after the first vaccine or placebo injection. Measured with immunoSEQ multiplex PCR; TCRdb has only the in-frame clones, and not every one. This sample has 350,000 to 450,000 clones, with 87% found just once. The sample in question was peripheral blood, obtained in a trial of Ad26.COV2.S vaccine versus placebo. The receptor set was obtained from a person between 18 and 60 years old who received the Ad26.COV2.S COVID-19 vaccine or a placebo.

The gene calls are TRBV5-5 and TRBJ1-4; 7 bases are shared with TRBD1. CDR3 length: 14 residues. Germline CDR1 is SGHKS and CDR2 is YYEKEE (reference sequence). V lost 4 bases, J lost 7 bases, and 7 bases stayed unmatched. Here the CDR3 DNA reads TGTGCCAGCAGCCCAGGGGGGTCTAGTGAAAAACTGTTTTTT. Encoded protein: CASSPGGSSEKLFF.

The chain is built from TRBV9 and TRBJ1-4, with D possibly TRBD1 on 5 matching bases. There are 15 residues in the CDR3. Germline assignment: CDR1 SGDLS and CDR2 YYNGEE. V was cut by 4 bases and J by 5 bases, with 15 bases left in between. In DNA, the CDR3 is TGTGCCAGCAGCCCCCGGGACGGACTAAATGAAAAACTGTTTTTT. Its protein product is CASSPRDGLNEKLFF.

There are a few counts of this clone. The rearrangement uses TRBV4-1 and TRBJ1-3; a weak D match, TRBD1 (6 bases). The CDR3 totals 17 residues. V was pared by 0 bases and J by 4 bases, with 16 bases between. Germline values: CDR1 MGHRA, CDR2 YSYEKL. CDR3 sequence: CASSQDPTGHPGNTIYF. The CDR3 DNA reads as TGCGCCAGCAGCCAAGATCCTACAGGGCATCCCGGAAACACCATATATTTT.

The chain links TRBV19 to TRBJ1-1; the D gene is possibly TRBD1 (5 bases). V dropped 1 base and J dropped 8 bases, with 11 bases sitting between them. The V gene's germline CDR1 is LNHDA and CDR2 SQIVND (reference sequence). The CDR3 is 13 amino acids. Written as DNA, the CDR3 is TGTGCCAGTAGTATAGGAAACCGGGACGAAGCTTTCTTT. It specifies CASSIGNRDEAFF.

In this sample, this clone turned up once. The V call is TRBV19, the J call TRBJ2-1; tentatively, D is TRBD1 or TRBD2 (5 bases each). CDR1 LNHDA and CDR2 SQIVND come from the germline V gene (reference sequence). V was pared by 3 bases and J by 5 bases, with 14 bases between. The CDR3 runs to 15 residues. CDR3 in DNA: TGTGCCAGTAGTATTCTTGGGACCTCAGACAATGAGCAGTTCTTC. As protein: CASSILGTSDNEQFF. Full variable domain (rest looked up from reference TRBV19 and TRBJ2-1): DGGITQSPKYLFRKEGQNVTLSCEQNLNHDAMYWYRQDPGQGLRLIYYSQIVNDFQKGDIAEGYSVSREKKESFPLTVTSAQKNPTAFYLCASSILGTSDNEQFFGPGTRLTVL.

This chain connects TRBV27 to TRBJ2-6; 8 bases line up with TRBD2. V gave up 5 bases and J gave up 0 bases; unmatched junction bases: 9. This CDR3 spans 18 amino acids. CDR1 MNHEY and CDR2 SMNVEV come from the germline V gene (reference sequence). The CDR3 DNA sequence: TGTGCCAGCAGTACTTTAGCGGGGCGAATCTCTGGGGCCAACGTCCTGACTTTC. Its translation: CASSTLAGRISGANVLTF.